The present entry profiles one T cell receptor beta chain with its context. This record comes from a study of T cell changes during pregnancy in multiple sclerosis. Produced via immunoSEQ multiplex PCR; TCRdb's table is partial and in-frame only. The table includes over 10,000 clones, approximately 88% detected once. Germline V CDR1 and CDR2: MNHNY, SVGAGI (reference sequence). The germline V and J ends were trimmed by 0 bases and 8 bases, with 13 bases remaining between them. The CDR3 is 15 amino acids. Sequenced here: CD8+ T cells from peripheral blood mononuclear cells, sampled in the second trimester of pregnancy. The clonotype comes from a female donor in good health, enrolled as a control in a pregnancy study. The J gene is TRBJ1-4, the V gene TRBV6-6; D not resolved. In DNA, the CDR3 is TGTGCCAGCAGTTACTCCTGGGCGTCAGACGAAAAACTGTTTTTT. As protein: CASSYSWASDEKLFF.